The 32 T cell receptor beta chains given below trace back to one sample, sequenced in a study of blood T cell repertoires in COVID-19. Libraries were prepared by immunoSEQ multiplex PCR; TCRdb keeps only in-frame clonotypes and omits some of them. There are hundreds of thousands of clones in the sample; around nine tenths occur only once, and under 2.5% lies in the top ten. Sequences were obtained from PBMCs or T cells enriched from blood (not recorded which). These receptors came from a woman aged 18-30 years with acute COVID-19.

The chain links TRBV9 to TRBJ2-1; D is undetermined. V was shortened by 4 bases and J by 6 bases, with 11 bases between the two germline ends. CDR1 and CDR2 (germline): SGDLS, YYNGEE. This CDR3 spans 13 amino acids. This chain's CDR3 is CASSLNRGNEQFF. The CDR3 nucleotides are TGTGCCAGCAGCCTTAATCGCGGCAATGAGCAGTTCTTC.

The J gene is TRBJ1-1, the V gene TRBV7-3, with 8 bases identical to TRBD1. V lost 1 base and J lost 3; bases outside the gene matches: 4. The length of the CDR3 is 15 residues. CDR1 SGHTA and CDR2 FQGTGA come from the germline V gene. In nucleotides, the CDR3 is TGTGCCAGCAGCTTAAATGGACAGGGCTACACTGAAGCTTTCTTT. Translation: CASSLNGQGYTEAFF. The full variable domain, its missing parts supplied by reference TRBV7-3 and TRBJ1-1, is GAGVSQTPSNKVTEKGKYVELRCDPISGHTALYWYRQSLGQGPEFLIYFQGTGAADDSGLPNDRFFAVRPEGSVSTLKIQRTERGDSAVYLCASSLNGQGYTEAFFGQGTRLTVV.

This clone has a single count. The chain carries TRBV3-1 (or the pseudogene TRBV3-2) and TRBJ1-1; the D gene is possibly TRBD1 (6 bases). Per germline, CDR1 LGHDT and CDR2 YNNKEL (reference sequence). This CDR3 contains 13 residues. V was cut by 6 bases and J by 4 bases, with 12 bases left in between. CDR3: CASSLTGSTEAFF. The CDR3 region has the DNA TGTGCCAGCAGTCTTACAGGGAGCACTGAAGCTTTCTTT.

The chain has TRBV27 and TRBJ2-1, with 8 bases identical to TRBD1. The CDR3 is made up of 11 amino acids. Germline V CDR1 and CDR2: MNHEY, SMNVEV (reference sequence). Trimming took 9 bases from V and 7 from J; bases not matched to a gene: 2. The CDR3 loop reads CASYRGNEQFF. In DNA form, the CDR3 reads TGTGCCAGTTACAGGGGGAATGAGCAGTTCTTC.

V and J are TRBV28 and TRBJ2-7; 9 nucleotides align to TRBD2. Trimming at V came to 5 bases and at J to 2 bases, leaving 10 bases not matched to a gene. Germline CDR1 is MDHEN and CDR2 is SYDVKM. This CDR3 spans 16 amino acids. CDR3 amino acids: CASSPGSGSSPYEQYF. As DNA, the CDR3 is TGTGCCAGCAGTCCGGGTAGCGGGAGTTCTCCCTACGAGCAGTACTTC.

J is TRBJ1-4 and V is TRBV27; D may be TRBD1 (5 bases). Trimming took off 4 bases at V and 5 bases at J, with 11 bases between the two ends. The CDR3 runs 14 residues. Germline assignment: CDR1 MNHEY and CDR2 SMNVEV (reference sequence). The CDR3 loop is CASSSGGTNEKLFF. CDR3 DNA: TGTGCCAGCAGTTCCGGGGGGACCAATGAAAAACTGTTTTTT.

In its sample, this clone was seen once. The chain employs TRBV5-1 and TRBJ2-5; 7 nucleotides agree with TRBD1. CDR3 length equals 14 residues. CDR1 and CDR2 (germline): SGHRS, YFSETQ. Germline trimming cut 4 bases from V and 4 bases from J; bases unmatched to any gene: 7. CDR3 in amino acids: CASSKTGVRETQYF. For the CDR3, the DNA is TGCGCCAGCAGCAAAACAGGGGTTCGAGAGACCCAGTACTTC.

CDR3 amino acids: CASSLDAEGVTDTQYF. The DNA of the CDR3 is TGTGCCAGCAGCTTGGACGCGGAGGGTGTAACAGATACGCAGTATTTT. The chain recombines TRBV5-4 with TRBJ2-3; D perhaps matches TRBD2 (6 bases). This CDR3 contains 16 residues. Germline V gene lookup returns CDR1 SGHNT and CDR2 YYREEE (reference sequence). The V end lost 0 bases, the J end lost 3 bases, and 14 bases lay between the germline ends.

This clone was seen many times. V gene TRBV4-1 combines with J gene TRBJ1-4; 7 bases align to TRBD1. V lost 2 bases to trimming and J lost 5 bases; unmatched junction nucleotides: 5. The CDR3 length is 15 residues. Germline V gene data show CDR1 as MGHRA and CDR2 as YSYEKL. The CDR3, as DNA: TGCGCCAGCAGCCAAACGGGGACAGTAAATGAAAAACTGTTTTTT. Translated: CASSQTGTVNEKLFF.

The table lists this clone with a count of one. The CDR3 region is CASSDSISFKETQYF. CDR3 DNA: TGTGCCAGCAGTGATTCGATTAGTTTTAAAGAGACCCAGTACTTC. The rearrangement links TRBV25-1 to TRBJ2-5; D remains unclear. Germline CDR1 is MGHDK and CDR2 is SYGVNS. V was shortened by 3 bases and J by 3 bases, with 14 bases between the two germline ends. CDR3 length: 15 amino acids. The full variable domain, in which reference TRBV25-1 and TRBJ2-5 provide the parts outside the CDR3, is EADIYQTPRYLVIGTGKKITLECSQTMGHDKMYWYQQDPGMELHLIHYSYGVNSTEKGDLSSESTVSRIRTEHFPLTLESARPSHTSQYLCASSDSISFKETQYFGPGTRLLVL.

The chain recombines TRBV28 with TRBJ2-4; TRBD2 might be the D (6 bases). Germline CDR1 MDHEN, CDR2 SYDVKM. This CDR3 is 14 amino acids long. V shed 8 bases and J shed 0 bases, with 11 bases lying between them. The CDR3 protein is CASAGTLAKNIQYF. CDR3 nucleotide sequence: TGTGCCAGCGCGGGGACCCTAGCCAAAAACATTCAGTACTTC. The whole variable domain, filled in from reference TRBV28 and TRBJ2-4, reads DVKVTQSSRYLVKRTGEKVFLECVQDMDHENMFWYRQDPGLGLRLIYFSYDVKMKEKGDIPEGYSVSREKKERFSLILESASTNQTSMYLCASAGTLAKNIQYFGAGTRLSVL.

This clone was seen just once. The CDR3 region has the DNA TGTGCCAGCAGCTACGGACAAGTCGGGGAGACCCAGTACTTC. Translating gives CASSYGQVGETQYF. The V call is TRBV2, the J call TRBJ2-5; D might be TRBD1 (5 bases). V lost 6 bases to trimming and J lost 5 bases, with 16 bases between them. The CDR3 runs 14 residues. In germline, CDR1 is SNHLY, CDR2 FYNNEI.

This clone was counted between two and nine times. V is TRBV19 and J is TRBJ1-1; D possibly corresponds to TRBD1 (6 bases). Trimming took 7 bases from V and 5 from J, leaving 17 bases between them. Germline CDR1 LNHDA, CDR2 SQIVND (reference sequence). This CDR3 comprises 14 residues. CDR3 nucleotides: TGTGCCAGTAAGAGGACAGCCGGGGATACTGAAGCTTTCTTT. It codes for CASKRTAGDTEAFF.

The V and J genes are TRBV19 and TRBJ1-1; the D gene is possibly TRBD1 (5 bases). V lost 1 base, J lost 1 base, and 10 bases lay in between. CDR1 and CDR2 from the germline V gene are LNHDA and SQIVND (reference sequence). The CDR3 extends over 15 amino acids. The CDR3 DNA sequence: TGTGCCAGTAGTATAGGCCAGACAGCGAACACTGAAGCTTTCTTT. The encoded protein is CASSIGQTANTEAFF.

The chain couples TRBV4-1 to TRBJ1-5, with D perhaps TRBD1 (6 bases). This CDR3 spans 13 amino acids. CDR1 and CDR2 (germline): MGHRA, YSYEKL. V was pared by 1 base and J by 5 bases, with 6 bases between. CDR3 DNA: TGCGCCAGCAGCCAAGGGACAGATCAGCCCCAGCATTTT. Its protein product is CASSQGTDQPQHF.

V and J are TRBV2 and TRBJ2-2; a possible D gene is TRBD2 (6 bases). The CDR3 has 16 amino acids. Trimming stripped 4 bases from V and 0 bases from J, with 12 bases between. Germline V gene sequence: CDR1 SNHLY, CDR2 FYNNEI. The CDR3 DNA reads TGTGCCAGCAGTGCTGCGGGACTGACGAACACCGGGGAGCTGTTTTTT. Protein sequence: CASSAAGLTNTGELFF. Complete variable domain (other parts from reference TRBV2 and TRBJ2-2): EPEVTQTPSHQVTQMGQEVILRCVPISNHLYFYWYRQILGQKVEFLVSFYNNEISEKSEIFDDQFSVERPDGSNFTLKIRSTKLEDSAMYFCASSAAGLTNTGELFFGEGSRLTVL.

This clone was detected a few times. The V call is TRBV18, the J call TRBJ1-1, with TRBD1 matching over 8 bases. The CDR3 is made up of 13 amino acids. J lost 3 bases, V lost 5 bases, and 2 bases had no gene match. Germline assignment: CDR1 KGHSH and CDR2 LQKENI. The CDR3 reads CASSTGGDTEAFF. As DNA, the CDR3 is TGTGCCAGCTCAACAGGGGGGGACACTGAAGCTTTCTTT.

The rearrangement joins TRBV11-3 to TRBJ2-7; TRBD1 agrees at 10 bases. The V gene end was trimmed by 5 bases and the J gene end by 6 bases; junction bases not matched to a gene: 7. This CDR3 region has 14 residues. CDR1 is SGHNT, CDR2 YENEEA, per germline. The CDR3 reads CASSPGDRGGEQYF. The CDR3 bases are TGTGCCAGCAGCCCCGGGGACAGGGGTGGCGAGCAGTACTTC.

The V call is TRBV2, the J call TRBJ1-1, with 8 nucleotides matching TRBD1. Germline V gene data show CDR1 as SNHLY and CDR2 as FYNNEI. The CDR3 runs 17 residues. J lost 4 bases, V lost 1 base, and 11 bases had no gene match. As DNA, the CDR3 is TGTGCCAGCAGTGAAGGTCGCGGACAGGGATCGGTCACTGAAGCTTTCTTT. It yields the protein CASSEGRGQGSVTEAFF. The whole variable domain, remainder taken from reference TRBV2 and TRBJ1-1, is EPEVTQTPSHQVTQMGQEVILRCVPISNHLYFYWYRQILGQKVEFLVSFYNNEISEKSEIFDDQFSVERPDGSNFTLKIRSTKLEDSAMYFCASSEGRGQGSVTEAFFGQGTRLTVV.

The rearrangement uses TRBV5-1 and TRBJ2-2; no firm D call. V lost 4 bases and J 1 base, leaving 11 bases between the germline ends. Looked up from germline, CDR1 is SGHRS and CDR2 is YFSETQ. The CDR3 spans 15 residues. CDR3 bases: TGCGCCAGCAGCGCTACAGAACTGAACACCGGGGAGCTGTTTTTT. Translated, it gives CASSATELNTGELFF.

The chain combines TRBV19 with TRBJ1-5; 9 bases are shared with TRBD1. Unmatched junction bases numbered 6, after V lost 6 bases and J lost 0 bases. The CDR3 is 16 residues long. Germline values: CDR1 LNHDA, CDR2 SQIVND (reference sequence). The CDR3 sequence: CASRRDRGYSNQPQHF. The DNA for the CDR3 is TGTGCCAGTAGGAGAGACAGGGGGTATAGCAATCAGCCCCAGCATTTT.

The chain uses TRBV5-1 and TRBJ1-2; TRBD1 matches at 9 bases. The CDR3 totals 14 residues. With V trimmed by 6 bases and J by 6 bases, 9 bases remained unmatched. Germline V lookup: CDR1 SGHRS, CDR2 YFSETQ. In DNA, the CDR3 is TGCGCCAGCACCGCCACAGGGGGCGAGAATGGCTACACCTTC. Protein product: CASTATGGENGYTF. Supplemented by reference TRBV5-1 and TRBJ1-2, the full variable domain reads KAGVTQTPRYLIKTRGQQVTLSCSPISGHRSVSWYQQTPGQGLQFLFEYFSETQRNKGNFPGRFSGRQFSNSRSEMNVSTLELGDSALYLCASTATGGENGYTFGSGTRLTVV.

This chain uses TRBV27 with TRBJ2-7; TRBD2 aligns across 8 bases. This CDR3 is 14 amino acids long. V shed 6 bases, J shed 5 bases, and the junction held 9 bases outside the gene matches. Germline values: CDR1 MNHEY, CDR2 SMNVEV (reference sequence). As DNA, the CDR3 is TGTGCCAGCAGCAATAGCGGGGTGGTGGACGAGCAGTACTTC. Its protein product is CASSNSGVVDEQYF.

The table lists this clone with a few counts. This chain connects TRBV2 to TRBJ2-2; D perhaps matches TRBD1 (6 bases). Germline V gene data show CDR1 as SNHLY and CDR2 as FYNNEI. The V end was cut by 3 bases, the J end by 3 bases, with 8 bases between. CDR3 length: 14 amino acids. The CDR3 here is CASSETGYTGELFF. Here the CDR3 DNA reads TGTGCCAGCAGTGAGACAGGATACACCGGGGAGCTGTTTTTT.

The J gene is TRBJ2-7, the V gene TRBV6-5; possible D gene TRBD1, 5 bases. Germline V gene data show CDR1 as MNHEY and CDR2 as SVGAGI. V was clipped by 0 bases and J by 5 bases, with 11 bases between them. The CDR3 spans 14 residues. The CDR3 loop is CASSYSTAFHEQYF. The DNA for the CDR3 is TGTGCCAGCAGTTACTCGACAGCGTTCCACGAGCAGTACTTC.

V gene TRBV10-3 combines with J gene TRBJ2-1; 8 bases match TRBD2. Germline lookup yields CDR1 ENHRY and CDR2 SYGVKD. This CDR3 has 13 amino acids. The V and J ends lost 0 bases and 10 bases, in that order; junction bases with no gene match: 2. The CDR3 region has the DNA TGTGCCATCAGTGAGTCACGGGAGGGGGAGCAGTTCTTC. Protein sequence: CAISESREGEQFF.

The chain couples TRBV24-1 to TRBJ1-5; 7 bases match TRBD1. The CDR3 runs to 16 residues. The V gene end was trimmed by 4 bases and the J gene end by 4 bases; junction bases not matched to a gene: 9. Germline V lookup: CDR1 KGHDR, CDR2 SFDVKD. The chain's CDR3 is CATSESGTEYNQPQHF. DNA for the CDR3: TGTGCCACCAGTGAGTCCGGGACAGAGTATAATCAGCCCCAGCATTTT.

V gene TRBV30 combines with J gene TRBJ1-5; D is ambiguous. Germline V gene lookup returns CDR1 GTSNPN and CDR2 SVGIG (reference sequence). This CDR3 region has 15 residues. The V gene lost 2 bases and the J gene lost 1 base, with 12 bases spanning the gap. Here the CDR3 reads CAWSRTTQSNQPQHF. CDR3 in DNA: TGTGCCTGGAGTAGAACCACACAAAGCAATCAGCCCCAGCATTTT.

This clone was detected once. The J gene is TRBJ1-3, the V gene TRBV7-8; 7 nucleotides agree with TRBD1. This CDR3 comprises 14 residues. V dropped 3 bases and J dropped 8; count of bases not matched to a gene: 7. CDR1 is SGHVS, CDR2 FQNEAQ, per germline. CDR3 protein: CASSLERQGHTIYF. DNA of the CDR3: TGTGCCAGCAGCTTGGAAAGACAGGGACACACCATATATTTT.

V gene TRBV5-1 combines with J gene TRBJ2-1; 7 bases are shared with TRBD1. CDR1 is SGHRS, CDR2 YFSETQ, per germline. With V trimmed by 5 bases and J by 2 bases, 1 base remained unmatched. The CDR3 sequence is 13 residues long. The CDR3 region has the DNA TGCGCCAGCAGGGACAGGACCTACAATGAGCAGTTCTTC. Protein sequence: CASRDRTYNEQFF.

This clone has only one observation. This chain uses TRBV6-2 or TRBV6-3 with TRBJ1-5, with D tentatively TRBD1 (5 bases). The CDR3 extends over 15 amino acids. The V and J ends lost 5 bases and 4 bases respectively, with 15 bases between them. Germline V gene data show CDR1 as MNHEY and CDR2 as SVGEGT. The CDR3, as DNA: TGTGCCAGCAGTGGACGACAGTCCGGTAATCAGCCCCAGCATTTT. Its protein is CASSGRQSGNQPQHF.

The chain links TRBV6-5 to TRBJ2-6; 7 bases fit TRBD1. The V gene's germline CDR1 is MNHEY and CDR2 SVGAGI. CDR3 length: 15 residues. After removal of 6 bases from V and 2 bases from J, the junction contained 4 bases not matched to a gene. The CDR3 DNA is TGTGCCAGCAGATCCGGGACAGCTGGGGCCAACGTCCTGACTTTC. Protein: CASRSGTAGANVLTF.